The rows below give T cell receptor beta chains drawn from one sample of a study of cytomegalovirus exposure and HLA in healthy donors. Here immunoSEQ multiplex PCR was the method, and the copy in TCRdb shows in-frame clones only, minus some. Here the sample spans 55,000 to 90,000 clones, around 76% being singletons. The specimen sequenced was PBMCs. These receptors all come from a man aged 45-65 years in good health and CMV-seronegative. The CDR3 runs from the conserved cysteine through the conserved F or W. A D gene is named only where the DNA matches it firmly. Some rows mark clone size as missing; the rest say once, few, many or name a class of expanded clone.

>TRBJ2-7|.|TRBD2|TRBV5-1
TGCGCCAGCAGCTGGGGGACTAACTACGAGCAGTACTTC
CASSWGTNYEQYF
>TRBJ1-2|.|TRBD1|TRBV5-4
TGTGCCAGCAGTTCAACCATGGGACAGGGGGGCAGGTATGGCTACACCTTC
CASSSTMGQGGRYGYTF
>TRBJ1-1|.|.|TRBV27
TGTGCCAGCAGTTTAGCGGGGCTAGTCACTGAAGCTTTCTTT
CASSLAGLVTEAFF
>TRBJ2-3|.|.|TRBV5-1
TGCGCCAGCAGCCCGACGGCTAGCCGGAGCACAGATACGCAGTATTTT
CASSPTASRSTDTQYF
>TRBJ1-1|.|.|TRBV10-3
TGTGCCATCAGTGAAGGGATGGGGAGTACTGAAGCTTTCTTT
CAISEGMGSTEAFF
>TRBJ1-1|.|.|TRBV30
TGTGCCTGGAGGGCGGGGGCTGAAGCTTTCTTT
CAWRAGAEAFF
>TRBJ2-7|few|TRBD1|TRBV7-9
TGTGCCAGCAGCTCCGCGACAGGGATCAACGAGCAGTACTTC
CASSSATGINEQYF
>TRBJ2-1|.|TRBD2|TRBV15
TGTGCCACCAGCAATCACGGGGGGGAGGTCAATGAGCAGTTCTTC
CATSNHGGEVNEQFF
>TRBJ1-1|once|.|TRBV5-1
TGCGCCAGCAGCTTGGTGGTCGGGGGTGATACTGAAGCTTTCTTT
CASSLVVGGDTEAFF
>TRBJ2-7|.|.|TRBV6-6
TGTGCCAGCAGTCCTTCTTCCTACGAGCAGTACTTC
CASSPSSYEQYF
>TRBJ1-4|.|TRBD1|TRBV27
TGTGCCAGCAGTCCGCAGGACAGGGGGAATGAAAAACTGTTTTTT
CASSPQDRGNEKLFF
>TRBJ2-7|.|.|TRBV4-3
TGCGCCAGCAGCCAAGATAGTCTAGCCTACGAGCAGTACTTC
CASSQDSLAYEQYF
>TRBJ2-7|.|.|TRBV21-1
TGTGCCACCAGGGGGGCCTCCTCGGCCTACGAGCAGTACTTC
CATRGASSAYEQYF
>TRBJ2-7|.|.|TRBV4-2
TGTGCCAGCAGCCAAGTCGGGAGCAGGCCCGAGCAGTACTTC
CASSQVGSRPEQYF
>TRBJ2-5|.|.|TRBV7-2
TGTGCCAGCAGCCAAGGCTCGCGGCAAGAGACCCAGTACTTC
CASSQGSRQETQYF
>TRBJ2-1|.|TRBD2|TRBV5-1
TGCGCCAGCAGCCCACCAACTAGCGGGAGTCGAAATGAGCAGTTCTTC
CASSPPTSGSRNEQFF
>TRBJ2-7|once|TRBD2|TRBV29-1
TGCAGCGCTGTCCGGGACAGGACCACTAGCGGGAGATCCCCCGAGCAGTACTTC
CSAVRDRTTSGRSPEQYF
>TRBJ2-2|.|.|TRBV7-2
TGTGCCAGCAGCTTAGAAGCCCTGTGGAGGAACACCGGGGAGCTGTTTTTT
CASSLEALWRNTGELFF
>TRBJ2-5|.|.|TRBV7-8
TGTGCCAGCAGCTTAGTTTCGGGCCAAGAGACCCAGTACTTC
CASSLVSGQETQYF
>TRBJ2-2|.|.|TRBV6-1
TGTGCCAGCAGGTCCCAGGGGAACACCGGGGAGCTGTTTTTT
CASRSQGNTGELFF
>TRBJ1-2|.|.|TRBV27
TGTGCCAGCACTAGTTTGGCAGACTATGGCTACACCTTC
CASTSLADYGYTF
>TRBJ1-2|.|.|TRBV28
TGTGCCACTACAGCTAACTATGGCTACACCTTC
CATTANYGYTF
>TRBJ1-2|few|.|TRBV15
TGTGCCACCAGCAGGGACCTGACAGGCACCCTCTATGGCTACACCTTC
CATSRDLTGTLYGYTF
>TRBJ2-5|.|.|TRBV30
TGTGCCTGGGCGGGGCAAGAGACCCAGTACTTC
CAWAGQETQYF
>TRBJ2-1|.|.|TRBV27
TGTGCCAGCAGTTTAGGGACTCTGGTCTACAATGAGCAGTTCTTC
CASSLGTLVYNEQFF
>TRBJ2-7|.|.|TRBV5-1
TGCGCCAGCAGCCCAGAGACAGGAACCTACGAGCAGTACTTC
CASSPETGTYEQYF
>TRBJ2-2|.|TRBD2|TRBV7-2
TGTGCCAGCAGCTTGGCTAGCGGATTGAACACCGGGGAGCTGTTTTTT
CASSLASGLNTGELFF